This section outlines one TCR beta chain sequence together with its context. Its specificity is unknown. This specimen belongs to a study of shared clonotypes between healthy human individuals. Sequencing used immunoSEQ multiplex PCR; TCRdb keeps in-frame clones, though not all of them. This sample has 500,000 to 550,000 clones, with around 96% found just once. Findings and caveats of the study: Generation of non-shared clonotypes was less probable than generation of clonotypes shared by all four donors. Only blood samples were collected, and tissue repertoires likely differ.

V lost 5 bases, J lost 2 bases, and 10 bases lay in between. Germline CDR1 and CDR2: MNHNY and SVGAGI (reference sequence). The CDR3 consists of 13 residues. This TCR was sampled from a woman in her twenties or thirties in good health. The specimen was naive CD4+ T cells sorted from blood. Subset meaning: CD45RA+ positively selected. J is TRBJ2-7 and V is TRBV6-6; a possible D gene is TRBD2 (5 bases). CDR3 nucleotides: TGTGCCAGCAGTGCAAGCGGCGCCTACGAGCAGTACTTC. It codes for CASSASGAYEQYF.